The 7 T cell receptor beta chains given below trace back to one sample, sequenced in a study of T cells in Graves' hyperthyroidism and ophthalmopathy (dated by TCRdb to about 2019). Library preparation used multiplex PCR. TCRdb lists the instrument as Illumina HiSeq 2000. Amplification of TCR beta CDR3 regions was carried out from RNA transcripts. The first round of RT-PCR for the TCR CDR3 was performed with the HTBI primer set and the Qiagen OneStep RT-PCR kit. TCRdb ran its own pipeline on the public reads, namely fastp trimming at Q25 and MiXCR clone calling, and kept in-frame beta chains. Identical CDR3 proteins give one entry, which carries the most common genes and DNA. The sample profile shows fewer than 600,000 distinct CDR3 sequences; approximately 15% of them were found once. The top ten hold under 20% of the sample. Sequenced material: blood. The source is a woman aged 18-29 years with Graves' hyperthyroidism.

This clonotype was seen many times. The gene calls are TRBV28 and TRBJ2-4, with D maybe TRBD2 (6 bases). Trimming removed 5 bases from V and 3 bases from J, with 20 bases in between. CDR1 is MDHEN, CDR2 SYDVKM, per germline. The CDR3 sequence is 17 residues long. The CDR3 region has the DNA TGTGCCAGCAGTCCAAACGGGGCTAGCGATGTCAAAAACATTCAGTACTTC. Residues: CASSPNGASDVKNIQYF.

This clonotype was counted at least ten times. J is TRBJ2-1 and V is TRBV10-3; 8 bases agree with TRBD2. This CDR3 has 17 amino acids. V shed 4 bases, J shed 4 bases, and the junction held 12 bases outside the gene matches. Germline V gives CDR1 ENHRY, CDR2 SYGVKD. The CDR3 sequence is CAISARGGAGVYNEQFF. The CDR3, as DNA: TGTGCCATCAGTGCTCGGGGAGGAGCGGGAGTGTACAATGAGCAGTTCTTC.

The chain carries TRBV3-1 and TRBJ1-4; TRBD1 matches at 9 bases. The trim removed 1 base at V and 8 bases at J, leaving 8 bases unmatched. Germline V gene lookup returns CDR1 LGHDT and CDR2 YNNKEL (reference sequence). The CDR3 consists of 16 residues. CDR3 sequence (DNA): TGTGCCAGCAGCCAAGCGACGGGACAGGGCGGAGAAAAACTGTTTTTT. Protein product: CASSQATGQGGEKLFF.

This clonotype has at least ten counts. The chain recombines TRBV30 with TRBJ1-1; the match to TRBD1 covers 7 bases. Per the germline V gene, CDR1 is GTSNPN and CDR2 is SVGIG (reference sequence). With V trimmed by 8 bases and J by 1 base, 7 bases remained unmatched. The CDR3 has 13 amino acids. CDR3 bases: TGTGCCAAAGAAGACAGGGAGAACACTGAAGCTTTCTTT. The encoded protein is CAKEDRENTEAFF.

This clonotype appeared many times. V is TRBV5-1 and J is TRBJ2-1; 8 nucleotides match TRBD2. Germline trimming cut 4 bases from V and 2 bases from J; bases unmatched to any gene: 5. The CDR3 totals 15 residues. Germline lookup yields CDR1 SGHRS and CDR2 YFSETQ. This chain's CDR3 is CASSGGLVPYNEQFF. As DNA, the CDR3 is TGCGCCAGCAGCGGGGGACTAGTCCCCTACAATGAGCAGTTCTTC. Based on the CDR3 plus reference TRBV5-1 and TRBJ2-1, the full variable domain is KAGVTQTPRYLIKTRGQQVTLSCSPISGHRSVSWYQQTPGQGLQFLFEYFSETQRNKGNFPGRFSGRQFSNSRSEMNVSTLELGDSALYLCASSGGLVPYNEQFFGPGTRLTVL.

This chain connects TRBV4-1 to TRBJ2-2; 7 bases map to TRBD2. The CDR3 runs 17 residues. From germline, CDR1 is MGHRA and CDR2 YSYEKL. With 1 base clipped from V and 3 bases from J, the junction kept 8 bases outside the gene matches. CDR3 amino acids: CASSQVRGREYTGELFF. The DNA for the CDR3 is TGCGCCAGCAGCCAAGTACGAGGGAGGGAGTACACCGGGGAGCTGTTTTTT.

This clonotype has at least ten counts. The chain joins TRBV10-3 to TRBJ2-1; 8 bases match TRBD2. This CDR3 is built from 18 residues. Germline CDR1 and CDR2: ENHRY and SYGVKD. The ends lost 3 bases at V and 1 base at J; junction bases unmatched: 11. DNA of the CDR3: TGTGCCATCAGTGAAGGGTTCGAGCGGGAGACTTCCTACAATGAGCAGTTCTTC. This gives the protein CAISEGFERETSYNEQFF.